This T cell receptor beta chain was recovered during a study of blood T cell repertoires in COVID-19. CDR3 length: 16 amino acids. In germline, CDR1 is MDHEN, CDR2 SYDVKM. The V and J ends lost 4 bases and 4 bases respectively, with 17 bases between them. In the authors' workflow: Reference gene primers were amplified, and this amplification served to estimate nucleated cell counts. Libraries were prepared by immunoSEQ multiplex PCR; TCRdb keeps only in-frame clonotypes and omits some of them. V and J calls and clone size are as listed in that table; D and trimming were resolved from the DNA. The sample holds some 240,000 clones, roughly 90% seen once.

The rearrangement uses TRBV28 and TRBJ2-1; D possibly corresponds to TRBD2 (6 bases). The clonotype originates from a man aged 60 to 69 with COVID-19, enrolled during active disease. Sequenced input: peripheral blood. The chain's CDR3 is CASSSSAGQIYNEQFF. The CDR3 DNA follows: TGTGCCAGCAGTTCATCCGCGGGGCAGATTTACAATGAGCAGTTCTTC.